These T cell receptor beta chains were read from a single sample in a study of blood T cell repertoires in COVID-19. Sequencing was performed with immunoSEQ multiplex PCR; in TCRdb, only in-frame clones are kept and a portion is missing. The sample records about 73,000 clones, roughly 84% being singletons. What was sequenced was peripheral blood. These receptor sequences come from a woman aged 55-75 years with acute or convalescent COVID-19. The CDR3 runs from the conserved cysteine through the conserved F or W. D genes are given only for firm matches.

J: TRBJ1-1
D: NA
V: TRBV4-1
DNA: TGCGCCAGCAGCCCAAGTGGTATGCAGGGAGCTTTCTTT
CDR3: CASSPSGMQGAFF

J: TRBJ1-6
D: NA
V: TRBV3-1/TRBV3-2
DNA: TGTGCCAGCAGCCAAGGATCGAACATCTGGGGCAATTCACCCCTCCACTTT
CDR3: CASSQGSNIWGNSPLHF

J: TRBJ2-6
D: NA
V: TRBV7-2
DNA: TGTGCCAGCAGCTTAGCTGGCAGGGCACCTGGGGCCAACGTCCTGACTTTC
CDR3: CASSLAGRAPGANVLTF

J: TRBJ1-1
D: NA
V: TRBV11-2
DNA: TGTGCCAGCAGCTTAGACCCCGGTTTAACTGAAGCTTTCTTT
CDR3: CASSLDPGLTEAFF

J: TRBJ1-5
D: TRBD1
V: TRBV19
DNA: TGTGCCAGTAGTGTTACAGGGGTGGAACAGCCCCAGCATTTT
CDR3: CASSVTGVEQPQHF

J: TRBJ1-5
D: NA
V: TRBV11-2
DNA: TGTGCCAGCAGCTTAGAAGGCTCCAGGTCCCAGCATTTT
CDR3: CASSLEGSRSQHF

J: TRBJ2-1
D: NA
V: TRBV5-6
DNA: TGTGCCAGCACCCAGGACAGATACAATGAGCAGTTCTTC
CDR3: CASTQDRYNEQFF

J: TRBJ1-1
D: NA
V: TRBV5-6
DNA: TGTGCCAGCAGTTTCCGACAGGCGGCATGGTACACTGAAGCTTTCTTT
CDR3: CASSFRQAAWYTEAFF

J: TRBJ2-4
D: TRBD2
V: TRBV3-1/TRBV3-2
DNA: TGTGCCAGCAGCCCGAGGACTAGCGGGGGTCAAGCCAAAAACATTCAGTACTTC
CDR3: CASSPRTSGGQAKNIQYF

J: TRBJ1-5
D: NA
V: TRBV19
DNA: TGTGCCAGTAGTATCCGAGGGACACACTATAGCAATCAGCCCCAGCATTTT
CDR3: CASSIRGTHYSNQPQHF